The present T cell receptor (beta chain) was sequenced within a study of immune characterization of retroperitoneal liposarcoma (dated by TCRdb to the late 2010s). A word on this clonotype: This clone's antigen is unknown. Per-base qualities were not stored, and no clone one base away is much larger.

Library preparation employed PCR. TCRdb records NextSeq 500 as the sequencer. Using fastp trimming at Q25 and MiXCR clonotype assembly, TCRdb reanalyzed the public sequencing data and kept in-frame beta chains. Every entry covers one CDR3 protein and lists the most common genes and DNA from its rows. In this sample the table shows some 9,300 distinct CDR3 sequences, approximately 24% of which occur a single time. The ten largest clones take up around 20% of the sample. The material sequenced was blood. The sequence was obtained from a male donor with retroperitoneal liposarcoma.

The encoded CDR3 is CASSYGTSGFEQYF. The DNA sequence is given as TGTGCCAGCAGTTACGGGACTAGCGGGTTCGAGCAGTACTTC. The sequence links TRBV6-1 to TRBJ2-5; 12 middle bases align to TRBD2. The J call may be incorrect, as the DNA end agrees better with TRBJ2-7. The germline V gene gives CDR1 as MNHNS and CDR2 as SASEGT. CDR3 length: 14 amino acids, cysteine to phenylalanine. The sequence is cut down to CDR3 DNA, 42 bases in frame from base 1.